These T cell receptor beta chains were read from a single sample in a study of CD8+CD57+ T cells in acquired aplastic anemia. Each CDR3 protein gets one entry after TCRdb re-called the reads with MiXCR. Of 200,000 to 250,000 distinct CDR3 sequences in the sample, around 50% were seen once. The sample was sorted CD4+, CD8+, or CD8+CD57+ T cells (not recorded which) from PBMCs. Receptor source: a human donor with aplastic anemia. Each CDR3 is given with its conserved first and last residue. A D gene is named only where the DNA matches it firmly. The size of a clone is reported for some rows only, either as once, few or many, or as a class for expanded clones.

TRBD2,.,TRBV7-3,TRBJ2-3,TGTGCCAGCAGCTTGGGCGGGGGGCGGGGAGATACGCAGTATTTT,CASSLGGGRGDTQYF
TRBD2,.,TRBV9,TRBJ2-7,TGTGCCAGCAGCGTTGCGACTAGCGGGGGGCTTGGTGAGCAGTACTTC,CASSVATSGGLGEQYF
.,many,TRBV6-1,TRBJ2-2,TGTGCCAGCCCTTCTTGGACGGACGGGGAGCTGTTTTTT,CASPSWTDGELFF
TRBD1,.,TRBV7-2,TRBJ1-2,TGTGCCAGCAGCTTCGCAGGGGGTAACTATGGCTACACCTTC,CASSFAGGNYGYTF
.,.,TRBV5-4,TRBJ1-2,TGTGCCAGCAGCTCACGGGGGATCTATGGCTACACCTTC,CASSSRGIYGYTF
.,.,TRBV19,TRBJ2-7,TGTGCCAGTAGTATGGACGGGCGAACCTACGAGCAGTACTTC,CASSMDGRTYEQYF
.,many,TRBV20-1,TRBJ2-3,TGCAGTGCTAGTGAGGTGACGCAGTATTTT,CSASEVTQYF
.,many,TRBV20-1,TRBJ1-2,TGCAGTGCTAGAGATACAGGAACGGGCTACACCTTC,CSARDTGTGYTF
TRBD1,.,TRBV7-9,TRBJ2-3,TGTGCCACCCAACCTGGGACAGGGAGGATCACAGATACGCAGTATTTT,CATQPGTGRITDTQYF
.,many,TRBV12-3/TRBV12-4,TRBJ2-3,TGTGCCAGCAGTTTAGCTGAGGGATACACAGATACGCAGTATTTT,CASSLAEGYTDTQYF
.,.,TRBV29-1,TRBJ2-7,TGCAGCGCCGGACTAGGCCCAGGGGGACTAAGGAGCTCCTACGAGCAGTACTTC,CSAGLGPGGLRSSYEQYF
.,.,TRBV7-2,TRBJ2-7,TGTGCCAGCAACAAACCGGGACGGGACTCCTACGAGCAGTACTTC,CASNKPGRDSYEQYF
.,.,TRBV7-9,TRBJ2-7,TGTGCCAGCAGCATCTCACAGGGCTACTCCTACGAGCAGTACTTC,CASSISQGYSYEQYF
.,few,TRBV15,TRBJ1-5,TGTGCCACCAGCAGAGATCATCGGCAGGGAGGCAATCAGCCCCAGCATTTT,CATSRDHRQGGNQPQHF
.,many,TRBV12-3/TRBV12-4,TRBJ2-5,TGTGCCAGCAGTTTTGTTAGACAAGAGACCCAGTACTTC,CASSFVRQETQYF
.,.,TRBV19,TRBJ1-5,TGTGCCAGTAGTCGACAGGCCAATCAGCCCCAGCATTTT,CASSRQANQPQHF
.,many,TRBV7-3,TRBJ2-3,TGTGCCAGCAGCCCGTCCGCCTTTGGAGATACGCAGTATTTT,CASSPSAFGDTQYF
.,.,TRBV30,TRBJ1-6,TGTGCCTGGAGTTTCTGGGGTTTGAGCAATTCACCCCTCCACTTT,CAWSFWGLSNSPLHF
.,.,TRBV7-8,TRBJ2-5,TGTGCCAGCAGCTTAATTGGGGAGACCCAGTACTTC,CASSLIGETQYF
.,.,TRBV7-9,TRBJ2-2,TGTGCCAGCAGCTTAAGTAACAGTGAGGTCACCGGGGAGCTGTTTTTT,CASSLSNSEVTGELFF
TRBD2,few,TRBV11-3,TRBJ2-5,TGTGCCAGCAGCTTTAATCTAGCGGGGGAAGAGACCCAGTACTTC,CASSFNLAGEETQYF
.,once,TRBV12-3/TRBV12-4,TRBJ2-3,TGTGCCAGCAGCGCGTTAACCACAGATACGCAGTATTTT,CASSALTTDTQYF
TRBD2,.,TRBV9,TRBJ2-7,TGTGCCAGCAGCCCCAGTAGCGGGGGGGCCTACTACGAGCAGTACTTC,CASSPSSGGAYYEQYF
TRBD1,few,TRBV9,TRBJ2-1,TGTGCCAGCAGCGTTACAGGGGTCGATCTCGGTGAGCAGTTCTTC,CASSVTGVDLGEQFF
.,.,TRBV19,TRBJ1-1,TGTGCCAGTAGTATATGGGCCAGGGGGAACACTGAAGCTTTCTTT,CASSIWARGNTEAFF
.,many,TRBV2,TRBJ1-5,TGTGCCAGCAGGCGGGACGGGAATCAGCCCCAGCATTTT,CASRRDGNQPQHF
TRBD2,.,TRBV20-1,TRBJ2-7,TGCAGTGCTAGAGAGCGGGGGTCCTACTACGAGCAGTACTTC,CSARERGSYYEQYF
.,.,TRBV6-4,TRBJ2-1,TGTGCCAGCAGTCCTGACAACGTACCCTACAATGAGCAGTTCTTC,CASSPDNVPYNEQFF
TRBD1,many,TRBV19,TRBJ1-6,TGTGCCAGTAGAGGTACCAGGGGGGAATCACCCCTCCACTTT,CASRGTRGESPLHF
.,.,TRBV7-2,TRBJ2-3,TGTGCCAGCAGCGGGGGGTTTAGACACGATACGCAGTATTTT,CASSGGFRHDTQYF
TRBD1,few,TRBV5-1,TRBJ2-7,TGCGCCAGCAGCGGGGGACAGCGAGTCTACGAGCAGTACTTC,CASSGGQRVYEQYF
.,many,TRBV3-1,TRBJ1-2,TGTGCCAGCAGCCAGACGGACACCGGCACCTATGGCTACACCTTC,CASSQTDTGTYGYTF
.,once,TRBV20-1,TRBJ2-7,TGCAGTGCCAGCAGGGGGGGCGTCGAGCAGTACTTC,CSASRGGVEQYF
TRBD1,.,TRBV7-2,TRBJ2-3,TGTGCCAGCAGCTTAGTGACTAGTAGCGGACAGGGGAAGGCAGATACGCAGTATTTT,CASSLVTSSGQGKADTQYF
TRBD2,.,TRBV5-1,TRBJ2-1,TGCGCCAGCAGCTTGGGCGGGGGGCCCTACAATGAGCAGTTCTTC,CASSLGGGPYNEQFF
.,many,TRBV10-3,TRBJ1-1,TGTGCCATCGCAAATGTGGGGGGGAACACTGAAGCTTTCTTT,CAIANVGGNTEAFF
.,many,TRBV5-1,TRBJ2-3,TGCGCCAGCAGCTTCGAGGGACCTAGCACAGATACGCAGTATTTT,CASSFEGPSTDTQYF
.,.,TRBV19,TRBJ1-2,TGTGCCAGTAGTTGGACCAGGCACTCTTCCTATGGCTACACCTTC,CASSWTRHSSYGYTF
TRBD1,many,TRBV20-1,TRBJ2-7,TGCAGTGCCACCCCCGGGACAGGGATTACCTACGAGCAGTACTTC,CSATPGTGITYEQYF
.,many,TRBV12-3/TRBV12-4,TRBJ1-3,TGTGCCAGCAGTCCCCGGGTCGGTGGAAACACCATATATTTT,CASSPRVGGNTIYF
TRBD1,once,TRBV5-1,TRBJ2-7,TGCGCCAGCAGCGGGACAGGGCCCTACGAGCAGTACTTC,CASSGTGPYEQYF
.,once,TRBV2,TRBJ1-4,TGTGCCAGTCGCAAGGGCCTTAATGAAAAACTGTTTTTT,CASRKGLNEKLFF
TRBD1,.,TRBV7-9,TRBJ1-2,TGTGCCAGCAGCTTGGAACTGGAGGGTGACAGGGGCAACTATGGCTACACCTTC,CASSLELEGDRGNYGYTF
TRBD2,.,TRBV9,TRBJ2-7,TGTGCCAGCAGTTTTCGCACTAGCGGGAGCTCCTACGAGCAGTACTTC,CASSFRTSGSSYEQYF
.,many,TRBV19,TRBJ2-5,TGTGCCAGTCGACGGACCCAGTACTTC,CASRRTQYF
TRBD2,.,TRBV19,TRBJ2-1,TGTGCCAGTAGTATTATAGCGGGGGCTGGGGGTGAGCAGTTCTTC,CASSIIAGAGGEQFF
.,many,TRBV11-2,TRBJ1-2,TGTGCCAGCAGCTTAGACCTCGGCTATGGCTACACCTTC,CASSLDLGYGYTF
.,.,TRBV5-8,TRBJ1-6,TGTGCCAGCAGCTTTTGGGGGTCACCCCTCCACTTT,CASSFWGSPLHF
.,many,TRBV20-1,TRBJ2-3,TGCAGTGCTGGCCTCGGAGGGGGGGTCGAGGGTACGCAGTATTTT,CSAGLGGGVEGTQYF
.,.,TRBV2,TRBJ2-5,TGTGCCAGCAGTGAAGTACGACAGCCTGGGGAGACCCAGTACTTC,CASSEVRQPGETQYF
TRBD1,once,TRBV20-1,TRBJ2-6,TGCAGTGCTAGAGAGGACAGGGCTGGGGCCAACGTCCTGACTTTC,CSAREDRAGANVLTF
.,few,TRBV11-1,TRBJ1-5,TGTGCCAGAAGCTTGGGCAGGTATCAGCCCCAGCATTTT,CARSLGRYQPQHF
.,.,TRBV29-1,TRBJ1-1,TGCAGCGCCCCTGAAGCTTTCTTT,CSAPEAFF
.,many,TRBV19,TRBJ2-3,TGTGCCAGTAGAAAGGGGTCTAGCTACACAGATACGCAGTATTTT,CASRKGSSYTDTQYF